The T cell receptor beta chain described here comes from a study of shared clonotypes between healthy human individuals. Study-level results: Limited genetic and exposure-history diversity came from having few donors.

Turning to this clone: Its antigen remains unknown.

Germline V gives CDR1 SGHRS, CDR2 YFSETQ. The V end was cut by 4 bases, the J end by 0 bases, with 10 bases between. This CDR3 is built from 14 residues. All donors qualified as healthy HIV-negative adults and had experienced no recent acute infections or vaccinations. The assay used deep level. Sequencing on ten immunoSEQ deep assay plates was performed for unsorted PBMC DNA. TCRdb's table, derived via immunoSEQ multiplex PCR, lists solely in-frame clones and lacks some. The repertoire has 450,000 or so clones, roughly three quarters of them found once; the top ten carry around 12%. The specimen sequenced was PBMCs. The sequence came from a woman between 40 and 55 years old in good health. Some clones in this sample may be carry-over from other donors' samples. J is TRBJ2-5 and V is TRBV5-1; possibly TRBD2 for D (5 bases). The DNA for the CDR3 is TGCGCCAGCAGCGGTGGAGCGGACCAAGAGACCCAGTACTTC. Protein sequence: CASSGGADQETQYF.